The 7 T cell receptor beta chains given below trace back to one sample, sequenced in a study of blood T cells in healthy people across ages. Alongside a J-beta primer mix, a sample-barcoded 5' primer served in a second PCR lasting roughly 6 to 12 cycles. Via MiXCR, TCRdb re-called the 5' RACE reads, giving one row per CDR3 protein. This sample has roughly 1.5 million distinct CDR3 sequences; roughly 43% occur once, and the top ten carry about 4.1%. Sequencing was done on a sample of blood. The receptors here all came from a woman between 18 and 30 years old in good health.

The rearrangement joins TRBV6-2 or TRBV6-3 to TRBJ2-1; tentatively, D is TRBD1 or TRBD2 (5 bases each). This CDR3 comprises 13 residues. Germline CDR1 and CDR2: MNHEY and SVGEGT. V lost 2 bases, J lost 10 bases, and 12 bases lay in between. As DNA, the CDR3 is TGTGCCAGCAGTTACGGGACGCACTACGAGCAGTTCTTC. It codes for CASSYGTHYEQFF.

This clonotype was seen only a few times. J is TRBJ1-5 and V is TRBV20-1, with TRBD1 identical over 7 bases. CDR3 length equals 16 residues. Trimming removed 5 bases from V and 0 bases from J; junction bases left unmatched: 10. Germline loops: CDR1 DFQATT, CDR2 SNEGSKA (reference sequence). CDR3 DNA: TGCAGTGCTTATTCAGGGGGGGGATATAGCAATCAGCCCCAGCATTTT. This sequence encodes CSAYSGGGYSNQPQHF.

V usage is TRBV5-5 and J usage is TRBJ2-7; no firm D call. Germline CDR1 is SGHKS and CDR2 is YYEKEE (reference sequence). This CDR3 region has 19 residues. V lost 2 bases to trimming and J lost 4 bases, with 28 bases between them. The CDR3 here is CASSFGRGYEYGLPYEQYF. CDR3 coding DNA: TGTGCCAGCAGCTTCGGCCGCGGTTACGAATACGGGCTGCCTTACGAGCAGTACTTC.

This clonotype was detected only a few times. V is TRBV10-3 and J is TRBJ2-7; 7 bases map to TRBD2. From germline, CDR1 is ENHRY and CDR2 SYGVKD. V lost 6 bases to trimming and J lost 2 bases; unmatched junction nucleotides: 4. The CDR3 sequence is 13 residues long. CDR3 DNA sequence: TGTGCCATCAGAGGACTAGTTGCCTACGAGCAGTACTTC. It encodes CAIRGLVAYEQYF.

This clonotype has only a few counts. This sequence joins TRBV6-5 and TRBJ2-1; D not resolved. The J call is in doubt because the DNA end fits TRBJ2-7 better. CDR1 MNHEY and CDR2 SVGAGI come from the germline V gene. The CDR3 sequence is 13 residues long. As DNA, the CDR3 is TGTGCCAGCGGGTCCAGCTCCTACAATGAGCAGTACTTC. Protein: CASGSSSYNEQYF.

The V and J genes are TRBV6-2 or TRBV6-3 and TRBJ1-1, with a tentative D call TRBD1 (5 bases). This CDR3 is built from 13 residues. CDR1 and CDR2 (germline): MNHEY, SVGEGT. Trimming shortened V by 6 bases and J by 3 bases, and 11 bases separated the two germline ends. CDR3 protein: CASRPGRYTEAFF. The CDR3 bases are TGTGCCAGCAGACCGGGACGGTACACTGAAGCTTTCTTT.

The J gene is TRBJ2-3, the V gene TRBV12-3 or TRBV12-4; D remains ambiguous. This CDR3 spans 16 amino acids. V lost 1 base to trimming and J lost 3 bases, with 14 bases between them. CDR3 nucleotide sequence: TGTGCCAGCAGTTTAGGGGTTAGGCTAAAAACAGATACGCAGTATTTT. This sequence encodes CASSLGVRLKTDTQYF.